This T cell receptor beta chain was captured in a study of response to subunit inactivated influenza vaccine (dated by TCRdb to 2016 to 2018). About the study as a whole: The study used deep quantitative T cell receptor repertoire profiling to track responses to a trivalent subunit inactivated influenza vaccine.

This clonotype was seen more than once but under ten times. Its antigen is not yet known. No base-level quality is on record; no much larger clone is a single base apart. Library prep was done by RT-PCR. This sample was sequenced with an Illumina HiSeq 2500. TCRdb reprocessed the public reads (quality trimming at Q25 with fastp, clone calling with MiXCR) and kept in-frame beta chains. For every CDR3 protein sequence, its rows merge into one entry that carries the most common genes and DNA. The sample table records approximately 700,000 distinct CDR3 sequences; approximately 14% of these occur just once. The ten top clones hold 9.5% to 13% of the sample. Overall study results and their limits: It was suggested by the authors that each seasonal influenza vaccination may recruit only a limited number of new T cells.

Ends trimmed: V by 5 bases, J by 5 bases; bases unmatched to a gene: 7. The CDR3 goes from the cysteine to the phenylalanine over 14 residues. Here the CDR3 DNA is all that survives: 42 bases in frame from base 1. CDR1 and CDR2 are drawn from the germline V gene (reference sequence): DFQATT, SNEGSKA. The receptor comes from a man aged 50-59 years who received an inactivated influenza vaccine. Donor details come from another sample of the same person, matched by shared clones. Recombination linked TRBV20-1 to TRBJ2-1; a stretch of 9 junction bases matches TRBD2. Sequenced here: PBMCs from blood, sampled 11 to 12 days after vaccination. The nucleotide sequence is TGCAGTGCTCCCCTAGCGGGGTTCCACAATGAGCAGTTCTTC. Translated, it gives CSAPLAGFHNEQFF.